This T cell receptor (beta chain) was captured in a study of graft-versus-host responses after intestinal transplantation. Overall study: In this cohort, recipients had multivisceral, liver-intestinal, or isolated intestinal transplants. Anti-thymocyte globulin induction preceded about 3 years of tacrolimus and steroid maintenance in all recipients.

Turning to this clone: What it binds is not known.

V was shortened by 9 bases and J by 4 bases, with 12 bases between the two germline ends. The CDR3 runs 12 residues. CDR1 is MNHEY and CDR2 is SVGAGI in the germline V gene. Assay used: immunoSEQ multiplex PCR; TCRdb lists only in-frame clones, some missing. The sample consists of approximately 16,000 clones, roughly 60% of them appearing once. The graft tissue was processed, and this released both intraepithelial and lamina propria lymphocytes. The study's findings and limits: Recipient marrow contained GvH clones, some of which appeared first in ileum or blood. GvH clone levels peaked in circulation, and this peak was associated with early post-transplant HvG declines.

This clonotype was sampled from a human patient who received an intestinal transplant, so some T cells may come from the graft donor. Specimen: ileum tissue, collected 524 days after transplant. The chain links TRBV6-5 to TRBJ1-2; possible D gene TRBD1, 6 bases. Written as DNA, the CDR3 is TGTGCCAGTTCTACAGGGATCTATGGCTACACCTTC. This sequence encodes CASSTGIYGYTF.